This TCR beta chain was sequenced in a study of graft-versus-host responses after intestinal transplantation. Study-wide background: The whole recipient group had anti-thymocyte globulin induction followed by tacrolimus and steroids for around three years.

CDR3 length equals 12 residues. Germline V lookup: CDR1 SGDLS, CDR2 YYNGEE. The V and J ends lost 7 bases and 4 bases respectively, with 12 bases between them. Only in-frame clones appear in the TCRdb table, and some are missing; sequencing was by immunoSEQ multiplex PCR. Among over 75,000 clones, less than 90% were seen once, and the ten largest hold approximately 0.34%. A remark on this clone: Its antigen is still unknown.

This clonotype originated in a human donor who received an intestinal transplant. The sequenced sample was unstimulated CD4+ T cells sorted from spleen or lymph node cells, obtained before intestinal transplant. This chain links TRBV9 with TRBJ2-7, with D maybe TRBD2 (5 bases). CDR3 nucleotides: TGTGCCAGCGGAAGAGGGCATTACGAGCAGTACTTC. This codes for CASGRGHYEQYF.